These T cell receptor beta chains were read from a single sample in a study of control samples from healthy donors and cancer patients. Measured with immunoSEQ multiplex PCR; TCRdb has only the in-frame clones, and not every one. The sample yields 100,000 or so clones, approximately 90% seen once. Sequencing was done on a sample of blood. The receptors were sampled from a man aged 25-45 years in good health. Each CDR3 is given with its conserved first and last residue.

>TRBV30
CAWRTGSYNSPLHF
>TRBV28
CASSLVADTQYF
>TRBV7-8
CASSLDGTGYYNEQFF
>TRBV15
CATSRSRQGAYEQYF
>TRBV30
CACRGLETQYF
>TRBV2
CASTLRTAYGYTF
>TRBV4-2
CASSQDLSGRAGPGELFF
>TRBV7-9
CASSSGKRGGQETQYF
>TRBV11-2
CASSLGFYEQYF
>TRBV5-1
CASSRTGEAYGYTF
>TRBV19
CASSIETGGASRGYTF
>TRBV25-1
CASSVNRGSYGYTF
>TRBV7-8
CASSLAGGFGETQYF
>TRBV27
CASSYKAGGDYGYTF
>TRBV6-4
CANTGQQTGELFF
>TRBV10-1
CASKSNRDNEQFF
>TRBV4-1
CASSQWGQSGEQFF
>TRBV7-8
CASSLVRVGTEAFF
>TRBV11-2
CASSPGLNYGYTF
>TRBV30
CAWSYGTSDYNEQFF
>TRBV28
CASSLGQGWYF
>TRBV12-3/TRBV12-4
CASRPTGVYGYTF
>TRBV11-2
CASSLTGDTEAFF
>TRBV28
CASSPGTGRSNQPQHF
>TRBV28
CASSPSLGKQPQHF
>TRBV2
CASSSQGKGANEQFF
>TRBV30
CAWSTPPRGIQYF
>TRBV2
CASSSGQGTEAFF
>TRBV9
CASSVTGLTEAFF
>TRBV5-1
CASSLTRTGRVTGELFF
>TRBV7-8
CASSLSREPYGYTF
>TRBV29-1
CSVEDWDREGHTGANVLTF
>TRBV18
CASSTGLGYEKLFF
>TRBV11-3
CASTPSRGFGTGELFF
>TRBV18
CASSPQLAKRDGELFF
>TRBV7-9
CASSRTGVGSEAFF
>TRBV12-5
CASGIGALGSEQFF
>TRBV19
CASSIVHPAWETQYF
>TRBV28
CASLSPTTGNQPQHF
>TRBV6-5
CASSRSQAGIQGYTF
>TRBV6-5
CASSYSKDRGHTF
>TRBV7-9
CASSTTDRAYEQYF
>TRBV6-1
CASRPQESGNTIYF
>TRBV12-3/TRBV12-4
CASSLHRGGAFF
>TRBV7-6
CASSLVYGGGAEETQYF
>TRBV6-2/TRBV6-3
CASSTIAGGTETQYF
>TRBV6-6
CASSQQRQRYDTEAFF
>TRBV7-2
CASNINGDTGELFF
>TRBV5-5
CASSLNPDQPQHF
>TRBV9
CASSLAGDNYNEQFF
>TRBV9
CASSVGVRTENTGELFF